Below, 2 T cell receptor beta chains from the same sample are listed, as sequenced in a study of blood T cell repertoires in COVID-19. Repertoires were generated with immunoSEQ multiplex PCR, while TCRdb's copy carries only in-frame clones and drops some. The repertoire holds 300,000 to 400,000 clones, with around 87% as singletons. Sample: PBMCs or T cells enriched from blood (not recorded which). Receptors originate from a woman younger than 45 with acute COVID-19.

As for this clone: At the DNA level, this CDR3 is encoded by other sequences in the same sample as well. This chain uses TRBV2 with TRBJ1-5; D uncertain. The CDR3 totals 14 residues. Germline V gene sequence: CDR1 SNHLY, CDR2 FYNNEI. V dropped 3 bases and J dropped 3 bases, with 9 bases sitting between them. This CDR3 reads CASSEGGFNQPQHF. DNA of the CDR3: TGTGCCAGCAGTGAGGGAGGGTTCAATCAGCCCCAGCATTTT.

This sequence joins TRBV7-2 and TRBJ2-5, with D possibly being TRBD1 (7 bases). This CDR3 has 14 amino acids. CDR1 is SGHTA and CDR2 is FQGNSA in the germline V gene. The V end was cut by 2 bases, the J end by 5 bases, with 12 bases between. CDR3 amino acids: CASSLIQGRETQYF. The CDR3 DNA sequence: TGTGCCAGCAGCTTAATACAGGGGAGGGAGACCCAGTACTTC.